This T cell receptor beta chain was captured in a study of blood T cell repertoires in COVID-19. Participants were placed into cohorts based on the clinical history they reported. Here immunoSEQ multiplex PCR was the method, and the copy in TCRdb shows in-frame clones only, minus some. The data show some 150,000 clones, with around 91% seen just once and about 0.8% held by the top ten. V was shortened by 6 bases and J by 10 bases, with 15 bases between the two germline ends. CDR1 and CDR2 (germline): KGHSH, LQKENI. The CDR3 consists of 13 residues. The sequenced sample was PBMCs or T cells enriched from blood (not recorded which). This receptor was identified in a woman under 30 who had recovered from COVID-19. The chain combines TRBV18 with TRBJ1-4; unclear D gene. The DNA for the CDR3 is TGTGCCAGCTCGCCCAAGGCCGAGGGAAAACTGTTTTTT. As protein: CASSPKAEGKLFF.